This entry lists 12 T cell receptor beta chains sequenced from one sample in a study of blood T cell repertoires in COVID-19. Method: immunoSEQ multiplex PCR; TCRdb's copy keeps in-frame clones and lacks some. Of 150,000 or so clones in the sample, around 80% were seen once. Sequenced input: PBMCs or T cells enriched from blood (not recorded which). The receptors were gathered from a man in his forties or fifties who had recovered from COVID-19.

V is TRBV28 and J is TRBJ2-1, with D tentatively TRBD2 (5 bases). The CDR3 loop spans 14 amino acids. V was trimmed by 2 bases and J by 5 bases, leaving 10 bases between them. Per the germline V gene, CDR1 is MDHEN and CDR2 is SYDVKM. CDR3 in amino acids: CASSLRGPHNEQFF. The CDR3 nucleotides read TGTGCCAGCAGTTTACGAGGGCCCCACAATGAGCAGTTCTTC.

V gene TRBV6-5 combines with J gene TRBJ2-2; 7 nucleotides match TRBD2. V was pared by 6 bases and J by 3 bases, with 7 bases of the junction left unmatched. CDR3 length: 15 amino acids. Germline loops: CDR1 MNHEY, CDR2 SVGAGI. In nucleotides, the CDR3 is TGTGCCAGCAGCCCCGGACTAGTAGACACCGGGGAGCTGTTTTTT. It is translated as CASSPGLVDTGELFF.

This chain connects TRBV19 to TRBJ1-4; 7 bases line up with TRBD1. The CDR3 is 14 residues long. Looked up from germline, CDR1 is LNHDA and CDR2 is SQIVND (reference sequence). The V segment lost 10 bases and the J segment 1 base; nucleotides outside the gene matches: 6. The CDR3, as DNA: TGTGCCACCCAAGGGGGCCTAACTAATGAAAAACTGTTTTTT. The encoded protein is CATQGGLTNEKLFF.

The rearrangement joins TRBV5-6 to TRBJ1-2, with 7 bases matching TRBD1. The CDR3 is 15 residues long. V dropped 0 bases and J dropped 8; count of bases not matched to a gene: 10. From germline, CDR1 is SGHDT and CDR2 YYEEEE. The CDR3 spells CASSLAPGGFEGYTF. The CDR3 region has the DNA TGTGCCAGCAGCTTGGCGCCAGGGGGGTTCGAGGGCTACACCTTC.

CDR3 nucleotides: TGTGCCAGCAGCTTCGTGTGGGGACAGGGATCGAACACCGGGGAGCTGTTTTTT. Encoded protein: CASSFVWGQGSNTGELFF. The chain combines TRBV13 with TRBJ2-2, with 9 bases lining up with TRBD1. The CDR3 is made up of 18 amino acids. The V gene's germline CDR1 is PRHDT and CDR2 FYEKMQ (reference sequence). The V segment lost 3 bases and the J segment 0 bases; nucleotides outside the gene matches: 8.

This chain uses TRBV7-8 with TRBJ1-4, with TRBD1 matching over 8 bases. This CDR3 spans 15 amino acids. Per the germline V gene, CDR1 is SGHVS and CDR2 is FQNEAQ. J gave up 4 bases and V 5 bases, and 6 bases lay outside the gene matches. CDR3 DNA: TGTGCCAGCAGCCGAAGACAGGGGTATAATGAAAAACTGTTTTTT. This translates into CASSRRQGYNEKLFF.

In this sample, this clone turned up once. V gene TRBV20-1 combines with J gene TRBJ2-1, with D perhaps matching TRBD1 (6 bases). This CDR3 is built from 10 residues. CDR1 is DFQATT, CDR2 SNEGSKA, per germline (reference sequence). The V end lost 8 bases, the J end lost 6 bases, and 8 bases lay between the germline ends. The CDR3, as DNA: TGCAGTCTCAGGGGCAATGAGCAGTTCTTC. Its protein is CSLRGNEQFF.

This chain connects TRBV29-1 to TRBJ1-2; 7 bases agree with TRBD1. The germline V gene has CDR1 SQVTM and CDR2 ANQGSEA. Germline trimming cut 6 bases from V and 8 bases from J; bases unmatched to any gene: 12. The CDR3 has 13 residues. DNA of the CDR3: TGCAGCGTCTCGACAGGGTCCGACCTAGGCTACACCTTC. Protein: CSVSTGSDLGYTF.

This chain links TRBV19 with TRBJ2-5, with D possibly matching TRBD2 (6 bases). The CDR3 sequence is 15 residues long. The V gene's germline CDR1 is LNHDA and CDR2 SQIVND (reference sequence). Trimming pared 7 bases from V and 2 bases from J, leaving 17 bases between. The chain's CDR3 is CASIGGSAGQETQYF. CDR3 bases: TGTGCCAGTATTGGCGGGTCGGCGGGGCAAGAGACCCAGTACTTC. Drawing the rest from reference TRBV19 and TRBJ2-5, the complete variable domain is DGGITQSPKYLFRKEGQNVTLSCEQNLNHDAMYWYRQDPGQGLRLIYYSQIVNDFQKGDIAEGYSVSREKKESFPLTVTSAQKNPTAFYLCASIGGSAGQETQYFGPGTRLLVL.

The chain recombines TRBV30 with TRBJ2-3; TRBD2 agrees at 8 bases. CDR3 length: 13 residues. V was clipped by 8 bases and J by 1 base; unmatched bases: 5. Germline values: CDR1 GTSNPN, CDR2 SVGIG (reference sequence). CDR3 loop: CARGGFGTDTQYF. The DNA for the CDR3 is TGTGCCCGGGGGGGCTTTGGCACAGATACGCAGTATTTT.

The chain carries TRBV3-1 (or the pseudogene TRBV3-2) and TRBJ2-7, with a possible D match to TRBD2 (5 bases). The CDR3 covers 13 residues. V was shortened by 6 bases and J by 6 bases, with 15 bases between the two germline ends. Germline V lookup: CDR1 LGHDT, CDR2 YNNKEL (reference sequence). The CDR3 spells CASSLIRETEQYF. For the CDR3, the DNA is TGTGCCAGCAGTCTTATTAGGGAGACCGAGCAGTACTTC.

The chain carries TRBV28 and TRBJ2-7; TRBD1 agrees at 9 bases. V lost 6 bases, J lost 2 bases, and 5 bases stayed unmatched. The CDR3 is 14 residues long. CDR1 is MDHEN, CDR2 SYDVKM, per germline. DNA for the CDR3: TGTGCCAGCAGCGAGAGGACAGGGGCCTACGAGCAGTACTTC. Translated: CASSERTGAYEQYF.